One and the same sample provided the 19 T cell receptor beta chains below, sequenced in a study of T cells in Graves' hyperthyroidism and ophthalmopathy. RNA transcripts yielded amplified TCR beta CDR3 regions. First-round RT-PCR of the TCR CDR3 relied on the HTBI primer set. TCRdb independently ran MiXCR on the multiplex PCR reads; one entry per CDR3 protein. Counted here are more than 500,000 distinct CDR3 sequences, around 15% occurring once; the ten biggest clones make up around 28%. The sample consisted of blood. These receptors came from a woman aged 25-40 years with Graves' ophthalmopathy.

This clonotype was observed a handful of times. The rearrangement uses TRBV6-1 and TRBJ2-3; TRBD2 matches 7 bases. V lost 5 bases, J lost 6 bases, and 8 bases stayed unmatched. The germline V gene encodes CDR1 MNHNS and CDR2 SASEGT. This CDR3 has 14 residues. CDR3 amino acids: CASSPLRRGDTQYF. In DNA form, the CDR3 reads TGTGCCAGCAGTCCCCTCAGGCGGGGGGATACGCAGTATTTT.

The rearrangement joins TRBV11-3 to TRBJ2-2; D perhaps matches TRBD2 (5 bases). CDR1 is SGHNT, CDR2 YENEEA, per germline. This CDR3 has 13 amino acids. The V end was cut by 5 bases, the J end by 5 bases, with 9 bases between. The CDR3 spells CASSPRGTGELFF. The CDR3 DNA sequence: TGTGCCAGCAGCCCACGCGGGACCGGGGAGCTGTTTTTT.

The chain carries TRBV9 and TRBJ2-3, with D perhaps assigned TRBD1 or TRBD2 (5 bases each). Looked up from germline, CDR1 is SGDLS and CDR2 is YYNGEE. V was trimmed by 2 bases and J by 0 bases, leaving 10 bases between them. This CDR3 spans 15 amino acids. CDR3 amino acids: CASSVRGPSTDTQYF. The DNA for the CDR3 is TGTGCCAGCAGCGTTCGGGGACCTAGCACAGATACGCAGTATTTT.

This clonotype was seen more than once but under ten times. The genes are TRBV6-1 and TRBJ2-1; the match to TRBD2 covers 13 bases. Trimming cost V 8 bases and J 8 bases; bases outside gene matches: 9. The germline CDR1 and CDR2 sequences are MNHNS and SASEGT. The CDR3 extends over 15 amino acids. The CDR3 bases are TGTGCCAGCTGGACTAGCGGGAGAGGAGGCGATGAGCAGTTCTTC. It translates to CASWTSGRGGDEQFF.

This clonotype was counted a few times. V gene TRBV4-1 combines with J gene TRBJ1-5; D is ambiguous. Trimming took 1 base from V and 3 from J, leaving 7 bases between them. The CDR3 has 14 residues. Germline V gene lookup returns CDR1 MGHRA and CDR2 YSYEKL. CDR3 bases: TGCGCCAGCAGCCAAGCCCTTAACAATCAGCCCCAGCATTTT. It specifies CASSQALNNQPQHF.

This clonotype showed up many times. CDR3 residues: CASRPETGDQPQHF. DNA for the CDR3: TGTGCCAGCAGGCCTGAGACGGGAGATCAGCCCCAGCATTTT. The chain couples TRBV2 to TRBJ1-5, with D uncertain. Trimming removed 6 bases at V and 5 bases at J, with 14 bases between. CDR3 size: 14 residues. Per the germline V gene, CDR1 is SNHLY and CDR2 is FYNNEI.

This chain joins TRBV12-3 or TRBV12-4 and TRBJ2-1; possibly TRBD1 for D (5 bases). Between the trimmed V and J ends, which lost 4 bases and 2 bases, there was a span of 12 bases. This CDR3 comprises 15 residues. The chain's CDR3 is CASSSRLGAYNEQFF. The DNA for the CDR3 is TGTGCCAGCAGTTCAAGGCTAGGGGCCTACAATGAGCAGTTCTTC.

The gene calls are TRBV4-3 and TRBJ2-3, with 8 bases lining up with TRBD2. The V segment lost 3 bases and the J segment 5 bases; nucleotides outside the gene matches: 10. This CDR3 spans 16 amino acids. Germline V CDR1 and CDR2: LGHNA, YSLEER. Written as DNA, the CDR3 is TGCGCCAGCAGCCAGGACTTAGCGGGACCGGTAGATACGCAGTATTTT. Protein sequence: CASSQDLAGPVDTQYF.

This clonotype was detected only a few times. V usage is TRBV6-2 or TRBV6-3 and J usage is TRBJ2-7; 8 bases line up with TRBD2. The ends lost 6 bases at V and 0 bases at J; junction bases unmatched: 10. Germline CDR1 reads MNHEY; CDR2 reads SVGEGT. CDR3 length: 16 amino acids. The CDR3 protein is CASRKGRLAISYEQYF. Here the CDR3 DNA reads TGTGCCAGCAGAAAGGGGAGACTAGCGATCTCCTACGAGCAGTACTTC.

CDR3 amino acids: CASSFNRVDSYNSPLHF. In DNA form, the CDR3 reads TGCGCCAGCAGCTTTAACAGGGTAGACTCCTATAATTCACCCCTCCACTTT. The rearrangement uses TRBV5-1 and TRBJ1-6; possible D gene TRBD1, 6 bases. Trimming removed 2 bases at V and 0 bases at J, with 12 bases between. The CDR3 sequence is 17 residues long. In germline, CDR1 is SGHRS, CDR2 YFSETQ.

This clonotype turned up a few times. The gene calls are TRBV11-1 and TRBJ1-2; tentative D call: TRBD1 (5 bases). CDR3 length: 15 amino acids. Looked up from germline, CDR1 is SGHAT and CDR2 is FQDESV (reference sequence). Trimming left V 2 bases short and J 6 bases short, with 16 bases between. The chain's CDR3 is CASSLWDPPVDGYTF. CDR3 nucleotide sequence: TGTGCCAGCAGCTTATGGGACCCACCCGTCGATGGCTACACCTTC.

This sequence joins TRBV25-1 and TRBJ2-1; possibly TRBD2 for D (6 bases). V was clipped by 5 bases and J by 4 bases, with 18 bases between them. The CDR3 sequence is 16 residues long. Germline V gene lookup returns CDR1 MGHDK and CDR2 SYGVNS. In DNA, the CDR3 is TGTGCCAGCAGTCGGTTTAGCGGTAATTCGTACAATGAGCAGTTCTTC. It is translated as CASSRFSGNSYNEQFF.

To note about this clonotype: A single base separates this from a much larger clone, so it may be a read error. The chain has TRBV30 and TRBJ1-1; D not certain. The V and J ends lost 3 bases and 1 base respectively, with 12 bases between them. The CDR3 consists of 14 residues. Germline CDR1 GTSNPN, CDR2 SVGIG (reference sequence). CDR3 nucleotide sequence: TGTGCCTGGAGAGGCGCCAGGAGGAACACTGAAGCTTTCTTT. Protein: CAWRGARRNTEAFF.

V and J are TRBV5-1 and TRBJ1-3, with D possibly TRBD1 on 5 matching bases. The CDR3 is 15 amino acids. Trimming took 4 bases from V and 4 from J, leaving 15 bases between them. Looked up from germline, CDR1 is SGHRS and CDR2 is YFSETQ. In nucleotides, the CDR3 is TGCGCCAGCAGCCAGCGGAGCGGGGGAGGAAACACCATATATTTT. Its protein product is CASSQRSGGGNTIYF.

Remarks on this clonotype: Just one base apart from a much larger clone, this may be a read error. The chain couples TRBV6-9 to TRBJ1-4, with D uncertain. The CDR3 is made up of 15 amino acids. V lost 4 bases and J lost 10, with 19 bases in between. Germline-derived CDR1 and CDR2 are MNHGY and SVAAGI. CDR3 amino acids: CASSSGPWSLGKLFF. CDR3 DNA sequence: TGTGCCAGCAGTTCCGGACCCTGGAGTTTAGGAAAACTGTTTTTT.

The chain recombines TRBV6-2 or TRBV6-3 with TRBJ1-1; maybe TRBD1 (6 bases). The V and J ends lost 7 bases and 1 base respectively, with 19 bases between them. CDR1 and CDR2 (germline): MNHEY, SVGEGT. CDR3 length equals 16 residues. The CDR3: CASNGGGPWSNTEAFF. The CDR3 nucleotides read TGTGCCAGCAATGGAGGGGGGCCATGGTCGAACACTGAAGCTTTCTTT.

This clonotype was found many times. This chain joins TRBV20-1 and TRBJ1-2, with D perhaps matching TRBD1 (6 bases). V was clipped by 3 bases and J by 4 bases, with 18 bases between them. The length of the CDR3 is 15 residues. CDR1 is DFQATT, CDR2 SNEGSKA, per germline (reference sequence). The CDR3 protein is CSAREPGAVGYGYTF. For the CDR3, the DNA is TGCAGTGCTAGGGAGCCGGGGGCGGTGGGCTATGGCTACACCTTC.

This clonotype came up a few times. V usage is TRBV10-1 and J usage is TRBJ2-7, with D perhaps TRBD1 or TRBD2 (6 bases each). V lost 2 bases to trimming and J lost 5 bases, with 10 bases between them. This CDR3 comprises 13 residues. In germline, CDR1 is WNHNN, CDR2 SYGVQD (reference sequence). As DNA, the CDR3 is TGCGCCAGCAGTGAGGGGGGGCAGGACGAGCAGTACTTC. This sequence encodes CASSEGGQDEQYF.

This clonotype came up many times. V is TRBV20-1 and J is TRBJ2-1, with D hard to call. CDR1 is DFQATT and CDR2 is SNEGSKA in the germline V gene (reference sequence). The V gene lost 3 bases and the J gene lost 9 bases, with 9 bases spanning the gap. The CDR3 has 11 amino acids. CDR3 sequence reads: CSARAMAEQFF. The CDR3 DNA reads as TGCAGTGCTAGGGCCATGGCTGAGCAGTTCTTC.